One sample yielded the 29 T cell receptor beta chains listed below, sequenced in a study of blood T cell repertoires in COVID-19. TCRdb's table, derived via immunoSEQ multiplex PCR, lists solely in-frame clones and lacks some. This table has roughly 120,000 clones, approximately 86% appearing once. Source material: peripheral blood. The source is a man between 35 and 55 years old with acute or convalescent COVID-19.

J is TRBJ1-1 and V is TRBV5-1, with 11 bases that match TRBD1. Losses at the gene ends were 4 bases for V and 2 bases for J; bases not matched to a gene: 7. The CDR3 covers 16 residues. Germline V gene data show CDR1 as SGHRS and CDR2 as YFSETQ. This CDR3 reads CASSPSDRGLNTEAFF. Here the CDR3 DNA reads TGCGCCAGCAGCCCATCGGACAGGGGGCTTAACACTGAAGCTTTCTTT.

CDR3 residues: CASTPGQGSYEQYF. For the CDR3, the DNA is TGTGCCAGCACACCGGGACAGGGCTCCTACGAGCAGTACTTC. This chain uses TRBV19 with TRBJ2-7, with 9 bases that match TRBD1. CDR3 size: 14 residues. The J segment lost 0 bases and the V segment lost 9 bases, leaving 6 bases of the junction unmatched. Germline V gene lookup returns CDR1 LNHDA and CDR2 SQIVND (reference sequence).

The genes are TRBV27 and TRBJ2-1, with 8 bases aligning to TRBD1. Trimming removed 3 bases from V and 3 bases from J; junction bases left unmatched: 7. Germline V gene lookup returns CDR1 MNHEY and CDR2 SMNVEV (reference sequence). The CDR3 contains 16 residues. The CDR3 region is CASSFKQGGGYNEQFF. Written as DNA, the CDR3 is TGTGCCAGCAGTTTCAAACAGGGGGGAGGCTACAATGAGCAGTTCTTC.

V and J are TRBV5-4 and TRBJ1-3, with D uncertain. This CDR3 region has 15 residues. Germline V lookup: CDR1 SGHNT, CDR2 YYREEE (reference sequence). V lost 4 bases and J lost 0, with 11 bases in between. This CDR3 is CASSLPGGSGNTIYF. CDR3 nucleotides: TGTGCCAGCAGCCTCCCCGGAGGCTCTGGAAACACCATATATTTT.

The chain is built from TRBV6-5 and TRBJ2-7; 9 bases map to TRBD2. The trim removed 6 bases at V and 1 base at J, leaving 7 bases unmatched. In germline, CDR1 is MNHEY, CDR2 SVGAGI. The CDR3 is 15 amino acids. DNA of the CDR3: TGTGCCAGCAGGCCCGGACTAGCGACTTCCTACGAGCAGTACTTC. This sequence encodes CASRPGLATSYEQYF.

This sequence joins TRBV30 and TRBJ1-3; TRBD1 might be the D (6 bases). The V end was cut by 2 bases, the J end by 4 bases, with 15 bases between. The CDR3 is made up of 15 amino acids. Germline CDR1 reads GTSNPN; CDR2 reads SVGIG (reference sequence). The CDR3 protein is CAWSLGQSGGNTIYF. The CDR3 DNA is TGTGCCTGGAGTCTTGGACAGTCGGGGGGAAACACCATATATTTT.

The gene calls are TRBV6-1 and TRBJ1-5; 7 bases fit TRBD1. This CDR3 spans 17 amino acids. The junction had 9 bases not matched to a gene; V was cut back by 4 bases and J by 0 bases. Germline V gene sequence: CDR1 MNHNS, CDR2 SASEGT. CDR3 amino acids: CASSGQGGPYSNQPQHF. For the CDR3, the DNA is TGTGCCAGCAGTGGGCAGGGGGGCCCCTATAGCAATCAGCCCCAGCATTTT.

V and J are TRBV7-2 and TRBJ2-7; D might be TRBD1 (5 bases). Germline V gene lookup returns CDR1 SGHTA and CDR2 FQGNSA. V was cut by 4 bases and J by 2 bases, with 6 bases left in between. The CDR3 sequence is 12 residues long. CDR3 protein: CASSWTPYEQYF. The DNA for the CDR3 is TGTGCCAGCAGCTGGACACCCTACGAGCAGTACTTC.

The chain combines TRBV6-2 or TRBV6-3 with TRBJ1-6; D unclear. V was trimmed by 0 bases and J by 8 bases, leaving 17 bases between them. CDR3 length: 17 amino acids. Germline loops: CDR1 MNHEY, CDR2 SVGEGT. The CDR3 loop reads CASSYSGNWAFDSPLHF. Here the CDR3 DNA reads TGTGCCAGCAGTTACTCCGGGAATTGGGCCTTCGATTCACCCCTCCACTTT.

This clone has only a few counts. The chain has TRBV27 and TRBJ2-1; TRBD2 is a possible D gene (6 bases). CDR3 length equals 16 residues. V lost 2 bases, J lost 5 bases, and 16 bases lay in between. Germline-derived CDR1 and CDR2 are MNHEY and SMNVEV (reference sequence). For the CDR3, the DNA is TGTGCCAGCAGTTTACTAACGGAGGGATTAAACAATGAGCAGTTCTTC. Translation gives CASSLLTEGLNNEQFF.

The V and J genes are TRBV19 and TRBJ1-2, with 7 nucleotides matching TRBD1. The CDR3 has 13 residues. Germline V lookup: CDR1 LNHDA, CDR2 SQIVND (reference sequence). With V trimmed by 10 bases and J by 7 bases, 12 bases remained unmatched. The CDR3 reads CAISRDRSFGYTF. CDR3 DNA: TGTGCCATCAGCCGGGACAGATCCTTTGGCTACACCTTC. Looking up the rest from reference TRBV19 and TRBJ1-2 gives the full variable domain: DGGITQSPKYLFRKEGQNVTLSCEQNLNHDAMYWYRQDPGQGLRLIYYSQIVNDFQKGDIAEGYSVSREKKESFPLTVTSAQKNPTAFYLCAISRDRSFGYTFGSGTRLTVV.

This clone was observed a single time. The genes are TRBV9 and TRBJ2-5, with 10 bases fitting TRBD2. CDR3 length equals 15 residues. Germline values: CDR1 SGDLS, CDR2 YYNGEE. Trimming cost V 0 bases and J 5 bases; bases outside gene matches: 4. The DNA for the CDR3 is TGTGCCAGCAGCGTAGATAGCGGGAGGTGGGAGACCCAGTACTTC. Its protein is CASSVDSGRWETQYF. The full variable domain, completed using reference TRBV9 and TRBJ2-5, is DSGVTQTPKHLITATGQRVTLRCSPRSGDLSVYWYQQSLDQGLQFLIQYYNGEERAKGNILERFSAQQFPDLHSELNLSSLELGDSALYFCASSVDSGRWETQYFGPGTRLLVL.

The CDR3 DNA follows: TGCGCCAGCAGCCAGGGGACAGGGTCAGGGATTCAGTACTTC. Translation gives CASSQGTGSGIQYF. The chain employs TRBV5-1 and TRBJ2-4, with 9 bases matching TRBD1. Germline assignment: CDR1 SGHRS and CDR2 YFSETQ. CDR3 size: 14 residues. V shed 4 bases, J shed 10 bases, and the junction held 9 bases outside the gene matches.

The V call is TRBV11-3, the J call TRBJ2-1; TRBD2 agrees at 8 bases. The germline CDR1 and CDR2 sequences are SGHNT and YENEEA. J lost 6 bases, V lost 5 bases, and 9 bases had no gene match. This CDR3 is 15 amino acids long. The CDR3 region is CASSPATGGPNEQFF. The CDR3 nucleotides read TGTGCCAGCAGCCCAGCCACGGGAGGGCCCAATGAGCAGTTCTTC.

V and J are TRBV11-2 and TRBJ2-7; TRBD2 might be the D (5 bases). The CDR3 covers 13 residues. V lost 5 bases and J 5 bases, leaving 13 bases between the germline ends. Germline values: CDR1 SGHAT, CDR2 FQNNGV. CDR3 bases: TGTGCCAGCAGCCCTGGACTCCCCAACGAGCAGTACTTC. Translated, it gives CASSPGLPNEQYF.

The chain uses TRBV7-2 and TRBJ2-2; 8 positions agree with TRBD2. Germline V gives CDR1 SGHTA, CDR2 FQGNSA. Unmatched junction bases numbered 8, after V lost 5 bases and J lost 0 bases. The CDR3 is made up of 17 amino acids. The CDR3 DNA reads TGTGCCAGCAGCCACCACCACGGGGGGGCGAACACCGGGGAGCTGTTTTTT. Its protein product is CASSHHHGGANTGELFF.

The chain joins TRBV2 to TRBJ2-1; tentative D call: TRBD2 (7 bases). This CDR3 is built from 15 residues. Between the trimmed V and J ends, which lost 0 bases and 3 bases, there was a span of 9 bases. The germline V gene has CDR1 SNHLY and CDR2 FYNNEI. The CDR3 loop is CASSEAGGRYNEQFF. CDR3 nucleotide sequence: TGTGCCAGCAGTGAAGCGGGGGGGCGCTACAATGAGCAGTTCTTC.

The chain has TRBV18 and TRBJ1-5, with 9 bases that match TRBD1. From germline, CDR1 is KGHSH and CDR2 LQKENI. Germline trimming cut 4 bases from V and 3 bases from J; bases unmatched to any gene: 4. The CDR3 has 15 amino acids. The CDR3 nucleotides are TGTGCCAGCTCACTAGGGACAGGGCTCAATCAGCCCCAGCATTTT. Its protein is CASSLGTGLNQPQHF. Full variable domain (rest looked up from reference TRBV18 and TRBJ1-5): NAGVMQNPRHLVRRRGQEARLRCSPMKGHSHVYWYRQLPEEGLKFMVYLQKENIIDESGMPKERFSAEFPKEGPSILRIQQVVRGDSAAYFCASSLGTGLNQPQHFGDGTRLSIL.

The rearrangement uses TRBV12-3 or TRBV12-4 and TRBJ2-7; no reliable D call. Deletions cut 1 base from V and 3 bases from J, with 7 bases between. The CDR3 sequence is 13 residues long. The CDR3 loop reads CASSLGAIYEQYF. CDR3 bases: TGTGCCAGCAGTTTAGGAGCGATCTACGAGCAGTACTTC.

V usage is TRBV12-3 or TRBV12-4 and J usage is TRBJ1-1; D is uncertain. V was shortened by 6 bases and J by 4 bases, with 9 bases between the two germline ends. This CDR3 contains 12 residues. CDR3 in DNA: TGTGCCAGCAGGCTAGGTGGCACTGAAGCTTTCTTT. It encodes CASRLGGTEAFF.

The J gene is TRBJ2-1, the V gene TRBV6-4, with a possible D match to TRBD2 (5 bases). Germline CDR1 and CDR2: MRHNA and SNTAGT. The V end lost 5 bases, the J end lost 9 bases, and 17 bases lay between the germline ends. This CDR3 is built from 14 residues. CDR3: CASSSQDLAGEQFF. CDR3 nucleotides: TGTGCCAGCAGTTCTCAAGACCTGGCGGGTGAGCAGTTCTTC.

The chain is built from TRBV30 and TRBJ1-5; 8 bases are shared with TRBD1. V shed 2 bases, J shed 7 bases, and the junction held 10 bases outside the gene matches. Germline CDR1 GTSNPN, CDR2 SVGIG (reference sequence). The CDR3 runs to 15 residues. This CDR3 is CAWSFPDRASQPQHF. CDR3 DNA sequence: TGTGCCTGGAGTTTCCCGGACAGGGCTTCCCAGCCCCAGCATTTT. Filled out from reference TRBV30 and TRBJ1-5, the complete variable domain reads SQTIHQWPATLVQPVGSPLSLECTVEGTSNPNLYWYRQAAGRGLQLLFYSVGIGQISSEVPQNLSASRPQDRQFILSSKKLLLSDSGFYLCAWSFPDRASQPQHFGDGTRLSIL.

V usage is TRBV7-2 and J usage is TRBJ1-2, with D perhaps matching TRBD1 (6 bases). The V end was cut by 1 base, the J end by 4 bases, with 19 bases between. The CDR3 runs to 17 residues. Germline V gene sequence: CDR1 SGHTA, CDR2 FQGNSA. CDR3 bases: TGTGCCAGCAGCTTAGGACCCCACTCAACAGGGCCCTATGGCTACACCTTC. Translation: CASSLGPHSTGPYGYTF.

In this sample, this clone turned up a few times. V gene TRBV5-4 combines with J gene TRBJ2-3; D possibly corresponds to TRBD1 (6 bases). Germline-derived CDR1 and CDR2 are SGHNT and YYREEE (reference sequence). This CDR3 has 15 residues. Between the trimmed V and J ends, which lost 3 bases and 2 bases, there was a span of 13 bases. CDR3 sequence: CASSSRDTYTDTQYF. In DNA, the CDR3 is TGTGCCAGCAGCTCACGGGACACCTACACAGATACGCAGTATTTT.

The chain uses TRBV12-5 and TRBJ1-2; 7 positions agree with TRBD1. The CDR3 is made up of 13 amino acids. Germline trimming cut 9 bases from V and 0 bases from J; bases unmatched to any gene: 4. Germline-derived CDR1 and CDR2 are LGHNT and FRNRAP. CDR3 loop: CASGTVANYGYTF. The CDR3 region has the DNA TGTGCTAGCGGGACAGTAGCTAACTATGGCTACACCTTC.

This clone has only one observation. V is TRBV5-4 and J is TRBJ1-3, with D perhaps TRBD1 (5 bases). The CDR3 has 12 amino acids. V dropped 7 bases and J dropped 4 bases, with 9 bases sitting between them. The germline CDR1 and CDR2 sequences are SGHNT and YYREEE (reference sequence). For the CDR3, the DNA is TGTGCCAGCCGGGGGAGCGGAAACACCATATATTTT. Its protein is CASRGSGNTIYF.

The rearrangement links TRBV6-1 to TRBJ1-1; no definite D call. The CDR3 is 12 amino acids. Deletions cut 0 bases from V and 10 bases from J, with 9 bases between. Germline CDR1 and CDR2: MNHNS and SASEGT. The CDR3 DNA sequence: TGTGCCAGCAGTGAAGCACCGGTGCGAGCTTTCTTT. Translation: CASSEAPVRAFF.

CDR3 region: CASSLRLAGVHSSTDTQYF. The CDR3 DNA is TGTGCCAGCAGCTTAAGACTAGCGGGGGTCCATTCTAGCACAGATACGCAGTATTTT. V gene TRBV5-4 combines with J gene TRBJ2-3; TRBD2 matches 12 bases. The CDR3 is 19 residues long. Germline assignment: CDR1 SGHNT and CDR2 YYREEE (reference sequence). V shed 2 bases, J shed 0 bases, and the junction held 10 bases outside the gene matches.

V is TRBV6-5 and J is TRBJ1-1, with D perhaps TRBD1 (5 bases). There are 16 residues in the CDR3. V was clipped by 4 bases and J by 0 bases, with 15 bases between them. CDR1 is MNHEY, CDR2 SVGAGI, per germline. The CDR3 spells CASSFRGSTLNTEAFF. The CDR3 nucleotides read TGTGCCAGCAGTTTTAGGGGCAGTACCCTGAACACTGAAGCTTTCTTT.